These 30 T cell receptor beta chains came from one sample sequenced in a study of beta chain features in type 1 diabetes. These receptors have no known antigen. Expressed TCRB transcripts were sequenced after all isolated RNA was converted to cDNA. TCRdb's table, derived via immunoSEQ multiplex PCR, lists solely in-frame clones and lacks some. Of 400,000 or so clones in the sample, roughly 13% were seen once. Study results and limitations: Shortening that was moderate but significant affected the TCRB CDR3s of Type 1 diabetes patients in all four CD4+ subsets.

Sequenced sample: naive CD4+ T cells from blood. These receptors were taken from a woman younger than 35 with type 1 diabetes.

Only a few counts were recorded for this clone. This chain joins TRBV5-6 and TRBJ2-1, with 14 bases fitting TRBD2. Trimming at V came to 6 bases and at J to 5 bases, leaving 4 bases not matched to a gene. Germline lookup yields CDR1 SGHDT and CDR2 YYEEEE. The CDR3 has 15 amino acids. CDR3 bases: TGTGCCAGCACCAGGGGACTAGCGGGAGACAATGAGCAGTTCTTC. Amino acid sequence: CASTRGLAGDNEQFF.

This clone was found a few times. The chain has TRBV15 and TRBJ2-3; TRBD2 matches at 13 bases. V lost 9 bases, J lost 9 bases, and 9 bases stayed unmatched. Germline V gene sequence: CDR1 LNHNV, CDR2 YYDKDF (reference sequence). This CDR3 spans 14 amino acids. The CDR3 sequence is CATMGLAGTETQYF. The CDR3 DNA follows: TGTGCCACTATGGGACTAGCGGGGACCGAGACGCAGTATTTT. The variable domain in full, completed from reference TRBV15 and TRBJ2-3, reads DAMVIQNPRYQVTQFGKPVTLSCSQTLNHNVMYWYQQKSSQAPKLLFHYYDKDFNNEADTPDNFQSRRPNTSFCFLDIRSPGLGDTAMYLCATMGLAGTETQYFGPGTRLTVL.

Here the CDR3 reads CASRPKAGAFQETQYF. The CDR3 DNA sequence: TGTGCCAGTAGGCCTAAAGCGGGGGCCTTTCAAGAGACCCAGTACTTC. This rearrangement joins TRBV19 to TRBJ2-5; 8 nucleotides align to TRBD2. J was trimmed by 2 bases and V by 6 bases; bases with no gene match: 11. The CDR3 covers 16 residues. Per the germline V gene, CDR1 is LNHDA and CDR2 is SQIVND (reference sequence).

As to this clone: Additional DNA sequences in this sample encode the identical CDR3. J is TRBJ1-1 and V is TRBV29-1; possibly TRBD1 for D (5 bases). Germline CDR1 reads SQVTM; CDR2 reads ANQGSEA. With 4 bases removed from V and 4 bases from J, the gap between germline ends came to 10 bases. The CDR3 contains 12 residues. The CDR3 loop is CSVGPGGTEAFF. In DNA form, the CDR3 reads TGCAGCGTTGGGCCCGGGGGCACTGAAGCTTTCTTT. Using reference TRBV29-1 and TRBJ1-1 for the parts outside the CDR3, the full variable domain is SAVISQKPSRDICQRGTSLTIQCQVDSQVTMMFWYRQQPGQSLTLIATANQGSEATYESGFVIDKFPISRPNLTFSTLTVSNMSPEDSSIYLCSVGPGGTEAFFGQGTRLTVV.

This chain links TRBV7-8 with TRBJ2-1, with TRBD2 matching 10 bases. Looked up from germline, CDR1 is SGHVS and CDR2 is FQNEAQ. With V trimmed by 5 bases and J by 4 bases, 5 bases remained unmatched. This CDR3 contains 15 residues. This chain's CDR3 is CASSPGLAEYNEQFF. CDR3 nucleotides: TGTGCCAGCAGCCCAGGACTAGCGGAATACAATGAGCAGTTCTTC.

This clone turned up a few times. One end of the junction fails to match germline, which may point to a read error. For the CDR3, the DNA is TGCAGCGTTGGAGGACAGGGCCTCGATGAGCAGCTCTTC. This sequence encodes CSVGGQGLDEQLF. The V and J genes are TRBV29-1 and TRBJ2-1, with TRBD1 matching 8 bases. The CDR3 is 13 residues long. Germline V gene data show CDR1 as SQVTM and CDR2 as ANQGSEA.

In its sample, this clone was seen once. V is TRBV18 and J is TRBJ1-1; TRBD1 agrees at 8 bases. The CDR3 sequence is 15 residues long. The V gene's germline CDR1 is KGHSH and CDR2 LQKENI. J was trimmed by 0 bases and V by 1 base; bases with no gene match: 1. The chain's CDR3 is CASSPRDRMNTEAFF. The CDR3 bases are TGTGCCAGCTCACCACGGGACAGGATGAACACTGAAGCTTTCTTT.

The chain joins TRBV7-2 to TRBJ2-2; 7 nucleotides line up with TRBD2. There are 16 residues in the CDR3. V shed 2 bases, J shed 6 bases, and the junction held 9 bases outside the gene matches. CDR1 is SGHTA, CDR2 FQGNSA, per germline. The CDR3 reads CASSLRLAGGAGELFF. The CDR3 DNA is TGTGCCAGCAGCTTAAGACTAGCCGGGGGAGCCGGGGAGCTGTTTTTT.

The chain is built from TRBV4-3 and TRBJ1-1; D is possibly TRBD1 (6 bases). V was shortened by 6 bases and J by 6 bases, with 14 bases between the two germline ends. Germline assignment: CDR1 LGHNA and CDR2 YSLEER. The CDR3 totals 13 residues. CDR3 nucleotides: TGCGCCAGCAGGATACAGGGTAACGCTGAAGCTTTCTTT. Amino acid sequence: CASRIQGNAEAFF.

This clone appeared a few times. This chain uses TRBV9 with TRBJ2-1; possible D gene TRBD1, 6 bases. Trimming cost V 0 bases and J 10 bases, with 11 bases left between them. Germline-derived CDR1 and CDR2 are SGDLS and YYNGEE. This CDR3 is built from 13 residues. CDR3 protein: CASSVDRVREQFF. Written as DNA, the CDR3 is TGTGCCAGCAGCGTAGACAGGGTAAGGGAGCAGTTCTTC.

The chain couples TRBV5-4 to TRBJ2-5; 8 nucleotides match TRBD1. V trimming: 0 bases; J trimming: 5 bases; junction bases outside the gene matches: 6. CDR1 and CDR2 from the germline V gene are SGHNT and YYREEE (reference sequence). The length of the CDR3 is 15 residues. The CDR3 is CASSLVQGAGETQYF. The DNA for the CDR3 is TGTGCCAGCAGCTTGGTGCAGGGGGCGGGTGAGACCCAGTACTTC.

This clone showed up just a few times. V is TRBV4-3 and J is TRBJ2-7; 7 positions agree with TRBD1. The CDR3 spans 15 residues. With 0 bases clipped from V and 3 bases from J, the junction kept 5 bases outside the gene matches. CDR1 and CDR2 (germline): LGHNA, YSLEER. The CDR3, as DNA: TGCGCCAGCAGCCAAGAAGGGGACAGTTTCTACGAGCAGTACTTC. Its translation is CASSQEGDSFYEQYF.

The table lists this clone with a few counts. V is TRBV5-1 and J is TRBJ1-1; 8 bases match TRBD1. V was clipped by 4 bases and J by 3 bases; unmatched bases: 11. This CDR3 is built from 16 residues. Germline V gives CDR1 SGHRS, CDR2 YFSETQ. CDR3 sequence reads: CASSPGQGLSYTEAFF. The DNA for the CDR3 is TGCGCCAGCAGCCCTGGACAGGGTCTATCGTACACTGAAGCTTTCTTT.

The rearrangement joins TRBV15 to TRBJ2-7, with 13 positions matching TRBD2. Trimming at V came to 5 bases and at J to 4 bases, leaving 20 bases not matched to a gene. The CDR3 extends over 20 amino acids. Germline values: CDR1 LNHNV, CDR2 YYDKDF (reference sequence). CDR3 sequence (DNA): TGTGCCACCAGCCGAGCCGCGCTAACTAGCGGGAGGGCCGGGGAGTACGAGCAGTACTTC. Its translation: CATSRAALTSGRAGEYEQYF.

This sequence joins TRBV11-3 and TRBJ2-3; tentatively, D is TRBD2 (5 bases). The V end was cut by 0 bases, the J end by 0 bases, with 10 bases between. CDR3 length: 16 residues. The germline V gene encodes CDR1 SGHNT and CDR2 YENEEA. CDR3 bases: TGTGCCAGCAGCTTAGATGGGGAGTCCAGCACAGATACGCAGTATTTT. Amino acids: CASSLDGESSTDTQYF.

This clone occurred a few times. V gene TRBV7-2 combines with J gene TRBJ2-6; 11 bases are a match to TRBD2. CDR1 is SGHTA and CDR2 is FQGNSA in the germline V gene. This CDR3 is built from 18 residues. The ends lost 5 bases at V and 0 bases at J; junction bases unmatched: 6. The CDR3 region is CASSPRLAGISGANVLTF. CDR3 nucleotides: TGTGCCAGCAGCCCCCGACTAGCGGGAATCTCTGGGGCCAACGTCCTGACTTTC. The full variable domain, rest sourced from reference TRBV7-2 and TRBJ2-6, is GAGVSQSPSNKVTEKGKDVELRCDPISGHTALYWYRQSLGQGLEFLIYFQGNSAPDKSGLPSDRFSAERTGGSVSTLTIQRTQQEDSAVYLCASSPRLAGISGANVLTFGAGSRLTVL.

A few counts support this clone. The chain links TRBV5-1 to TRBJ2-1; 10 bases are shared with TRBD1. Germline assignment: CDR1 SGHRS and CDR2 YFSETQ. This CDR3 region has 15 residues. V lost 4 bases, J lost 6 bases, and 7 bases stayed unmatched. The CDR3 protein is CASSAGQGRINEQFF. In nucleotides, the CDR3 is TGCGCCAGCAGCGCGGGACAGGGGAGGATCAATGAGCAGTTCTTC. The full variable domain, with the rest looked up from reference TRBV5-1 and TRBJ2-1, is KAGVTQTPRYLIKTRGQQVTLSCSPISGHRSVSWYQQTPGQGLQFLFEYFSETQRNKGNFPGRFSGRQFSNSRSEMNVSTLELGDSALYLCASSAGQGRINEQFFGPGTRLTVL.

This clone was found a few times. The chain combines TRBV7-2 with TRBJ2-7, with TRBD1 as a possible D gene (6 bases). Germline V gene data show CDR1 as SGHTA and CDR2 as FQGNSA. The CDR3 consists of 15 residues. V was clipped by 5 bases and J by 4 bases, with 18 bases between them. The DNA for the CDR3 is TGTGCCAGCAGCACGACGGACAGCGCCGTTTACGAGCAGTACTTC. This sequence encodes CASSTTDSAVYEQYF. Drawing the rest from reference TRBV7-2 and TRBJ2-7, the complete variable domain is GAGVSQSPSNKVTEKGKDVELRCDPISGHTALYWYRQSLGQGLEFLIYFQGNSAPDKSGLPSDRFSAERTGGSVSTLTIQRTQQEDSAVYLCASSTTDSAVYEQYFGPGTRLTVT.

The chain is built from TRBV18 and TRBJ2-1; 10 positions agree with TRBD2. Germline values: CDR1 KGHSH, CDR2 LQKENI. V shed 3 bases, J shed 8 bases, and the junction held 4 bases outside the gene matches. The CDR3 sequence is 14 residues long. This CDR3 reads CASSPASGSHEQFF. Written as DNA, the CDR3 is TGTGCCAGCTCACCGGCTAGCGGGAGCCATGAGCAGTTCTTC.

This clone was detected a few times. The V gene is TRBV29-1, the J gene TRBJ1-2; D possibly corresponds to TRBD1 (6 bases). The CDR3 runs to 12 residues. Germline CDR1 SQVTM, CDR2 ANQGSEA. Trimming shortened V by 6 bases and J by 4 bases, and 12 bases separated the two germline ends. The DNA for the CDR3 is TGCAGCGTGCTCAGGGGTGGCTATGGCTACACCTTC. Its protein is CSVLRGGYGYTF.

Here the CDR3 DNA reads TGTGCCAGCTCACCACCGACAGGGGGAGTTGAAGCTTTCTTT. It yields the protein CASSPPTGGVEAFF. This chain links TRBV18 with TRBJ1-1; 9 bases map to TRBD1. CDR1 is KGHSH and CDR2 is LQKENI in the germline V gene. J lost 7 bases, V lost 0 bases, and 3 bases had no gene match. The CDR3 is made up of 14 amino acids.

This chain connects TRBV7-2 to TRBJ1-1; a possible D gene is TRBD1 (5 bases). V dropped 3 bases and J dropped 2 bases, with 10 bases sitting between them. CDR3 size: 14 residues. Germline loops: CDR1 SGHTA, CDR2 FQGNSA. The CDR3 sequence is CASSLTALNTEAFF. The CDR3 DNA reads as TGTGCCAGCAGCTTGACAGCACTAAACACTGAAGCTTTCTTT.

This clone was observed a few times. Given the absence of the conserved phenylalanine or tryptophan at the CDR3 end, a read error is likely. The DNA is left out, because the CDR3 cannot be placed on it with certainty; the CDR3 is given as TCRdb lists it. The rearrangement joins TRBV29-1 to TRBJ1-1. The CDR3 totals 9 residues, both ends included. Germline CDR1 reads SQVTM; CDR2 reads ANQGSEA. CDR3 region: CSVGGLGDL.

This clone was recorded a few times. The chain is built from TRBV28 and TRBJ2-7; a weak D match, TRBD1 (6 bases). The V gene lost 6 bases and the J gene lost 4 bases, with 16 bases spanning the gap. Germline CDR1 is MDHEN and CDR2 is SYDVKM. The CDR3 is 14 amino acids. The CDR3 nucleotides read TGTGCCAGCAGATACCGGGACACTCGGTACGAGCAGTACTTC. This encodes CASRYRDTRYEQYF.

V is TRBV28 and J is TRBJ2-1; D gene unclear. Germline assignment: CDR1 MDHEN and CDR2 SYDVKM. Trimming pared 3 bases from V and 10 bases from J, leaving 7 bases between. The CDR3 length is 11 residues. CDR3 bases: TGTGCCAGCAGTTTTAGGCGGGAGCAGTTCTTC. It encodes CASSFRREQFF. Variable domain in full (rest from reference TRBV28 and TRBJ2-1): DVKVTQSSRYLVKRTGEKVFLECVQDMDHENMFWYRQDPGLGLRLIYFSYDVKMKEKGDIPEGYSVSREKKERFSLILESASTNQTSMYLCASSFRREQFFGPGTRLTVL.

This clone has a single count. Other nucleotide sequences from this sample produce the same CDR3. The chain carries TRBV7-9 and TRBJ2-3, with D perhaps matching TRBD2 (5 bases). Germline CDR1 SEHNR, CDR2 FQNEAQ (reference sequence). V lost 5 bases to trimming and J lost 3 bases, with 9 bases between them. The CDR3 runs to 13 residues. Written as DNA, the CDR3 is TGTGCCAGCAGCCTCGGCGGGACAGATACGCAGTATTTT. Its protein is CASSLGGTDTQYF.

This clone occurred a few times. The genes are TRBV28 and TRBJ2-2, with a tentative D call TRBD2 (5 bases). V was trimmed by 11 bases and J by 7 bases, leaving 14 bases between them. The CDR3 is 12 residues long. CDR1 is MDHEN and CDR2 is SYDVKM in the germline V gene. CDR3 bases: TGTGCCGCCGAGGGAGCGAGCGGGGAGCTGTTTTTT. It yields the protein CAAEGASGELFF.

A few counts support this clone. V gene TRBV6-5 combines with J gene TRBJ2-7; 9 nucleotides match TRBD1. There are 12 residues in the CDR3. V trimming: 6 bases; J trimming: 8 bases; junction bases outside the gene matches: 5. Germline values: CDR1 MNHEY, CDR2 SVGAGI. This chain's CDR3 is CASRTDRGKQYF. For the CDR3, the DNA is TGTGCCAGCAGGACGGACAGGGGAAAGCAGTACTTC.

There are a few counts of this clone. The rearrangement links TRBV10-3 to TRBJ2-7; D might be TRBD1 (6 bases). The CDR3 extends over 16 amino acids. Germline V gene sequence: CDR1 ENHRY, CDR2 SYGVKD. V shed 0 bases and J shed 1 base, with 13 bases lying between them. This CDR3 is CAISESNSGESYEQYF. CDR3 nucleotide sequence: TGTGCCATCAGTGAGTCGAACTCAGGGGAATCCTACGAGCAGTACTTC.

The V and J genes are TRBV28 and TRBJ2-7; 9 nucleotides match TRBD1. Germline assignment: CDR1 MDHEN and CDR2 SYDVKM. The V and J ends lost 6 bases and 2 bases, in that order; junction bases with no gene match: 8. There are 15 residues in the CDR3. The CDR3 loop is CASRHTGGGTYEQYF. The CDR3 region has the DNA TGTGCCAGCAGACACACAGGGGGCGGAACCTACGAGCAGTACTTC.